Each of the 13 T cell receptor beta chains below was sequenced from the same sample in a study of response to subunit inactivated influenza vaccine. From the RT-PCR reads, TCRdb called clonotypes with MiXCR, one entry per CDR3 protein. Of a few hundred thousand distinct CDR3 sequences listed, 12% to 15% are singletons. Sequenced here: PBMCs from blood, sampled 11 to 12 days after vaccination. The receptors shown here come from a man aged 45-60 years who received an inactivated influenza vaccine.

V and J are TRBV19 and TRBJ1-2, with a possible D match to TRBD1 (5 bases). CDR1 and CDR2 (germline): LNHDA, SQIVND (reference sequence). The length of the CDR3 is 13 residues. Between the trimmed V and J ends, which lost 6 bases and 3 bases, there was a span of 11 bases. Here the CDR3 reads CASRKQADYGYTF. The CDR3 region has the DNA TGTGCCAGTAGGAAACAGGCTGACTATGGCTACACCTTC. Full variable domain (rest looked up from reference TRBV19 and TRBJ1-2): DGGITQSPKYLFRKEGQNVTLSCEQNLNHDAMYWYRQDPGQGLRLIYYSQIVNDFQKGDIAEGYSVSREKKESFPLTVTSAQKNPTAFYLCASRKQADYGYTFGSGTRLTVV.

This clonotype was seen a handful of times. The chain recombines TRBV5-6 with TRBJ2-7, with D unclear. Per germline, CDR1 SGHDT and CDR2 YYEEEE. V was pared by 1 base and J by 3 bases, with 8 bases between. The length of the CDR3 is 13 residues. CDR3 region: CASSLMGGYEQYF. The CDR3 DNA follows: TGTGCCAGCAGCTTGATGGGCGGCTACGAGCAGTACTTC.

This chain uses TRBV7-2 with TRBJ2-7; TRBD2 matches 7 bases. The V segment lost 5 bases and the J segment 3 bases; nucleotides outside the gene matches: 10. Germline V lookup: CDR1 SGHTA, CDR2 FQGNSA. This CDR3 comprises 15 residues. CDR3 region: CASSQGTTQSYEQYF. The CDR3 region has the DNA TGTGCCAGCAGCCAAGGGACTACCCAAAGCTACGAGCAGTACTTC.

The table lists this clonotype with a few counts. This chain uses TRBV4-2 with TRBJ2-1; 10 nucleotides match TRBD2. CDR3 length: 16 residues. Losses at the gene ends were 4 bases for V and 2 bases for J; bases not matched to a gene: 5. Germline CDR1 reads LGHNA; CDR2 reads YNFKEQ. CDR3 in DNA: TGTGCCAGCAGCCCCTGGACTAGCGGAACCTACAATGAGCAGTTCTTC. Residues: CASSPWTSGTYNEQFF.

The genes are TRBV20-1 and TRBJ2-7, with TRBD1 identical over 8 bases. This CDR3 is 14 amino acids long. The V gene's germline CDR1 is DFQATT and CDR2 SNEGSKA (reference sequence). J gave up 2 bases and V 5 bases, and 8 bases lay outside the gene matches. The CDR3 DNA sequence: TGCAGTGCTCCCCCTGGGACAGGACCCTACGAGCAGTACTTC. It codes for CSAPPGTGPYEQYF.

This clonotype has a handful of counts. The CDR3 region has the DNA TGTGCCAGCAGCTCCCGGGACAGGGGGGCTGGAAACACCATATATTTT. Its protein is CASSSRDRGAGNTIYF. The chain has TRBV9 and TRBJ1-3; the match to TRBD1 covers 11 bases. Germline loops: CDR1 SGDLS, CDR2 YYNGEE. After removal of 4 bases from V and 2 bases from J, the junction contained 5 bases not matched to a gene. This CDR3 has 16 amino acids. The full variable domain, rest sourced from reference TRBV9 and TRBJ1-3, is DSGVTQTPKHLITATGQRVTLRCSPRSGDLSVYWYQQSLDQGLQFLIQYYNGEERAKGNILERFSAQQFPDLHSELNLSSLELGDSALYFCASSSRDRGAGNTIYFGEGSWLTVV.

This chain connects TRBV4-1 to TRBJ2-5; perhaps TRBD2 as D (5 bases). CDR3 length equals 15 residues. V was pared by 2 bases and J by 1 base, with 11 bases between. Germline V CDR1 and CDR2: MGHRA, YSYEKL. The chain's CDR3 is CASSQNGLIQETQYF. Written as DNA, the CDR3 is TGCGCCAGCAGCCAAAATGGACTGATCCAAGAGACCCAGTACTTC.

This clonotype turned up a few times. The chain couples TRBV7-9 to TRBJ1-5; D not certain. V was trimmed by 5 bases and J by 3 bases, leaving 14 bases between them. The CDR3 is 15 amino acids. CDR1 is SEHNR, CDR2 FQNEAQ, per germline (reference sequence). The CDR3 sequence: CASSQDNGLNQPQHF. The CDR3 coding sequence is TGTGCCAGCAGCCAAGACAATGGACTCAATCAGCCCCAGCATTTT.

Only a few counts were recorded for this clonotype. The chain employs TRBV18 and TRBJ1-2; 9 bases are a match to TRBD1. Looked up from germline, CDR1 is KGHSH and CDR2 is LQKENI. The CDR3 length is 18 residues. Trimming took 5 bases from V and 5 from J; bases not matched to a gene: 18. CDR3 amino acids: CASSDGTGSILGGYGYTF. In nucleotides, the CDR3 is TGTGCCAGCTCAGACGGGACAGGGAGTATTCTCGGCGGGTATGGCTACACCTTC.

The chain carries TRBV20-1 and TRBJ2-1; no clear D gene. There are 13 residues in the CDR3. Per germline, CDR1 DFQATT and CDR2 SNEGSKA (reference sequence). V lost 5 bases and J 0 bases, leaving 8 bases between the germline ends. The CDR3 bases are TGCAGTGCTTGCCAAAGCTCCTACAATGAGCAGTTCTTC. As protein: CSACQSSYNEQFF.

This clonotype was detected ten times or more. The CDR3 region has the DNA TGTGCCAGCAGCTTGTCTAGCGGTGGGGATACGCAGTATTTT. It is translated as CASSLSSGGDTQYF. The chain combines TRBV7-9 with TRBJ2-3; 7 positions agree with TRBD2. This CDR3 has 14 amino acids. Losses at the gene ends were 3 bases for V and 6 bases for J; bases not matched to a gene: 6. Germline values: CDR1 SEHNR, CDR2 FQNEAQ (reference sequence).

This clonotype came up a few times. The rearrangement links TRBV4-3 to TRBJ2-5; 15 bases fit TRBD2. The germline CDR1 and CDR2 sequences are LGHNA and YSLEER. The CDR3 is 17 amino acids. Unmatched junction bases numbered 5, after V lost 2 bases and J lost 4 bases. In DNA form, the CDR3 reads TGCGCCAGCAGCCAACTGCCGGGACTAGCGGGGGGAGAGACCCAGTACTTC. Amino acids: CASSQLPGLAGGETQYF.

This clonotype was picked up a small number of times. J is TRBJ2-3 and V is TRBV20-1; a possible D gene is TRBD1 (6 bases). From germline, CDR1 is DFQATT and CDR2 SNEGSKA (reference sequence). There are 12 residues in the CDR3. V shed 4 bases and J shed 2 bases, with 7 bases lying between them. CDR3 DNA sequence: TGCAGTGCTACAGGGGACACAGATACGCAGTATTTT. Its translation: CSATGDTDTQYF.